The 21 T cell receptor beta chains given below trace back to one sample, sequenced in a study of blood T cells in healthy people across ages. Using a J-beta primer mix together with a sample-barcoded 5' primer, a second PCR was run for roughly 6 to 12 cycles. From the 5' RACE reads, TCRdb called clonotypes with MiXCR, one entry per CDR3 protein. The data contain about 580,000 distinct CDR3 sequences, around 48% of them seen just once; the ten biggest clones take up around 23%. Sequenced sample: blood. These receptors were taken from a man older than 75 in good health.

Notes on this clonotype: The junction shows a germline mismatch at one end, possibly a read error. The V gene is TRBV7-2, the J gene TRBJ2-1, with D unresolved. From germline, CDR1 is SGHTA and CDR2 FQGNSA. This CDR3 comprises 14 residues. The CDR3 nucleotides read TGTGCCAGCAGCTTAGCGGGCTCCTACAATCAGCAGTTCTTC. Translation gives CASSLAGSYNQQFF. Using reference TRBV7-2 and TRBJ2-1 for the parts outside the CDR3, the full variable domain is GAGVSQSPSNKVTEKGKDVELRCDPISGHTALYWYRQSLGQGLEFLIYFQGNSAPDKSGLPSDRFSAERTGGSVSTLTIQRTQQEDSAVYLCASSLAGSYNQQFFGPGTRLTVL.

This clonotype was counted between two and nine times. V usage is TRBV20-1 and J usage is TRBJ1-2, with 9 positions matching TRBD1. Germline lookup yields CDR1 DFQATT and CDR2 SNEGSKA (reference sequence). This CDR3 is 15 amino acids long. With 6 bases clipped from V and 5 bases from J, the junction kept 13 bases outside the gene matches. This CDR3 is CSATEDRGSLYGYTF. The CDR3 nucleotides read TGCAGTGCCACCGAGGACAGGGGCTCCCTTTATGGCTACACCTTC.

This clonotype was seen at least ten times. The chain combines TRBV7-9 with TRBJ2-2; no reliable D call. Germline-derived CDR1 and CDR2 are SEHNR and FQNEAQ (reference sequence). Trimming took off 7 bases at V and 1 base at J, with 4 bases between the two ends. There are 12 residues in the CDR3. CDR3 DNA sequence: TGTGCCAGCAACCAGAACACCGGGGAGCTGTTTTTT. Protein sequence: CASNQNTGELFF.

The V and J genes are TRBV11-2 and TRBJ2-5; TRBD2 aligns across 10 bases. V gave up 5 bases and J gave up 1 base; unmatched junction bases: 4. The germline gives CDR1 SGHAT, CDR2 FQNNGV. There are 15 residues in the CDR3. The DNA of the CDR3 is TGTGCCAGCAGCATAGCGGGGGGACGCCAAGAGACCCAGTACTTC. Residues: CASSIAGGRQETQYF. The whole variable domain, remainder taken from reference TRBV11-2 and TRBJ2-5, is EAGVAQSPRYKIIEKRQSVAFWCNPISGHATLYWYQQILGQGPKLLIQFQNNGVVDDSQLPKDRFSAERLKGVDSTLKIQPAKLEDSAVYLCASSIAGGRQETQYFGPGTRLLVL.

The CDR3 DNA sequence: TGTGCCACCAGCAGAGACAGAAACAGGATGACCGGGGAGCTGTTTTTT. Translating it yields CATSRDRNRMTGELFF. The chain recombines TRBV15 with TRBJ2-2, with a tentative D call TRBD1 (5 bases). Germline V gives CDR1 LNHNV, CDR2 YYDKDF (reference sequence). Trimming shortened V by 0 bases and J by 5 bases, and 13 bases separated the two germline ends. The CDR3 spans 16 residues.

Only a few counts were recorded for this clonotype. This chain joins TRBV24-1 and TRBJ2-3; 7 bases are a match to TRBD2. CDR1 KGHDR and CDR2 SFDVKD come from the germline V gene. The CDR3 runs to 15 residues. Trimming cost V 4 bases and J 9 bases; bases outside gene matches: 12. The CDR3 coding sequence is TGTGCCACCAGTGAGTACCGGGACTACAAGGGGACGCAGTATTTT. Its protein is CATSEYRDYKGTQYF.

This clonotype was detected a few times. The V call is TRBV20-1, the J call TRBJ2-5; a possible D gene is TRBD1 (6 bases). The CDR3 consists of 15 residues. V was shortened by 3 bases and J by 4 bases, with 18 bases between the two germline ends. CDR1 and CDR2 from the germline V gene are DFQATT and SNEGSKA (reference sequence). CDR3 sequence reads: CSASRGTGRRETQYF. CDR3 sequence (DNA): TGCAGTGCTAGTCGGGGTACAGGGCGGAGAGAGACCCAGTACTTC.

CDR3 coding DNA: TGCAGCGTTCTCCCGACAGGGTCCCAAGAGACCCAGTACTTC. It yields the protein CSVLPTGSQETQYF. The V and J genes are TRBV29-1 and TRBJ2-5; TRBD1 agrees at 7 bases. The J segment lost 1 base and the V segment lost 5 bases, leaving 7 bases of the junction unmatched. The germline V gene has CDR1 SQVTM and CDR2 ANQGSEA. This CDR3 comprises 14 residues.

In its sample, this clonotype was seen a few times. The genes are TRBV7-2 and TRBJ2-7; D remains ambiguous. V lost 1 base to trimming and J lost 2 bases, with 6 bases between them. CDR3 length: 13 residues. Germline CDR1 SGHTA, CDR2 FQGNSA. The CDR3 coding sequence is TGTGCCAGCAGCTTAGTGGCCACCTACGAGCAGTACTTC. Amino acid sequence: CASSLVATYEQYF. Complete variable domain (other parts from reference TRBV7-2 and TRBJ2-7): GAGVSQSPSNKVTEKGKDVELRCDPISGHTALYWYRQSLGQGLEFLIYFQGNSAPDKSGLPSDRFSAERTGGSVSTLTIQRTQQEDSAVYLCASSLVATYEQYFGPGTRLTVT.

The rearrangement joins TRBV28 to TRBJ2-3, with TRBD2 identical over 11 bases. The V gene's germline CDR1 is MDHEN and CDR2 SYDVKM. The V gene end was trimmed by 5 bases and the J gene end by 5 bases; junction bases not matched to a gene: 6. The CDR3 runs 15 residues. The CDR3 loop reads CASSVLAGARDTQYF. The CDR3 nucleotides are TGTGCCAGCAGTGTACTAGCGGGAGCGAGAGATACGCAGTATTTT.

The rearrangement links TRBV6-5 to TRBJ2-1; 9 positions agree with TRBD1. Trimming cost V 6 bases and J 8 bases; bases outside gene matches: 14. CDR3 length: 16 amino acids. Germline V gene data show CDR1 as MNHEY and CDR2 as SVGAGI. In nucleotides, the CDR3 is TGTGCCAGCAGCGTTAGAGGGACAGGGTCAGACGATGAGCAGTTCTTC. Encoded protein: CASSVRGTGSDDEQFF.

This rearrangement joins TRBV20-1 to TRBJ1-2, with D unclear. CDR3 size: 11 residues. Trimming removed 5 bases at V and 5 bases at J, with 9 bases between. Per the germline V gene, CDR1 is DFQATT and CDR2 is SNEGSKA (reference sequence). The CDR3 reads CSAPASYGYTF. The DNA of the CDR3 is TGCAGTGCTCCCGCCTCTTATGGCTACACCTTC.

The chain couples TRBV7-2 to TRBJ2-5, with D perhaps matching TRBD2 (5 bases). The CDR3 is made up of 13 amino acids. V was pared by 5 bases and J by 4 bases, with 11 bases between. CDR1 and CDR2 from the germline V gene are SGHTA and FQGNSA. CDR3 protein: CASSGSLGETQYF. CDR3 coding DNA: TGTGCCAGCAGCGGTTCACTAGGAGAGACCCAGTACTTC.

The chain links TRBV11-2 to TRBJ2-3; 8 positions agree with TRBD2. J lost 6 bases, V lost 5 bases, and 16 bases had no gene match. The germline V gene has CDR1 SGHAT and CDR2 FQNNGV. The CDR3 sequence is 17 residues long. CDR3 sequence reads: CASSQIAGTGPTDTQYF. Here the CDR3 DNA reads TGTGCCAGCAGCCAGATAGCGGGAACGGGACCCACGGATACGCAGTATTTT.

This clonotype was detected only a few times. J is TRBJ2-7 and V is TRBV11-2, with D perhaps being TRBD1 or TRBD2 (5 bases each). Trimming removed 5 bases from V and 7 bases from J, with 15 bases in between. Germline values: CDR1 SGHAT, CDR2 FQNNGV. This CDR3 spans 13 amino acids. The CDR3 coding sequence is TGTGCCAGCAGCCAGGGCCTCCAGCGGGAGCAGTACTTC. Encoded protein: CASSQGLQREQYF.

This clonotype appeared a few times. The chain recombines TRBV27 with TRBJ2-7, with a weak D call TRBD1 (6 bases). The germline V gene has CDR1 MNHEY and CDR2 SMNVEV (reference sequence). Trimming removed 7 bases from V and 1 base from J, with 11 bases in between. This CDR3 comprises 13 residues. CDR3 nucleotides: TGTGCCAGCACCAACAGGGATTCCTACGAGCAGTACTTC. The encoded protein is CASTNRDSYEQYF.

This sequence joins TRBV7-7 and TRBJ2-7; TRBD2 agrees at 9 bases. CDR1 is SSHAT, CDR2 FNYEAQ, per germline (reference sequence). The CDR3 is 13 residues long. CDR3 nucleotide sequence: TGTGCTAGCGGGGGACTTCTCGACGGCGAGCAGTACTTC. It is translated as CASGGLLDGEQYF.

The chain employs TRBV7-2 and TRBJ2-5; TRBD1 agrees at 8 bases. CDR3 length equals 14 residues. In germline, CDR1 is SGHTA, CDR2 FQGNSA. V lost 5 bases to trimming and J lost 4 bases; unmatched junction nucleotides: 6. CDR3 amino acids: CASSVDRAAETQYF. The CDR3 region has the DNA TGTGCCAGCAGCGTGGACAGGGCTGCAGAGACCCAGTACTTC.

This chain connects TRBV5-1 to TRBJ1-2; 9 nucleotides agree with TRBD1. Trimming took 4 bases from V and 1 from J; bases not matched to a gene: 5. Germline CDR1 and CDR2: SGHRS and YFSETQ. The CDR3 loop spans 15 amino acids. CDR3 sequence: CASSLGQGFNYGYTF. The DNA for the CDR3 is TGCGCCAGCAGCCTGGGACAGGGTTTTAACTATGGCTACACCTTC.

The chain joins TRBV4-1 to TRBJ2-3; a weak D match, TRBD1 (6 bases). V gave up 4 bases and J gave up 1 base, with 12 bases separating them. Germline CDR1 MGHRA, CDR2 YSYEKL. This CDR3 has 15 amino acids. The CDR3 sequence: CASSRDGQRTDTQYF. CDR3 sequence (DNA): TGCGCCAGCAGCCGAGACGGACAGCGCACAGATACGCAGTATTTT.

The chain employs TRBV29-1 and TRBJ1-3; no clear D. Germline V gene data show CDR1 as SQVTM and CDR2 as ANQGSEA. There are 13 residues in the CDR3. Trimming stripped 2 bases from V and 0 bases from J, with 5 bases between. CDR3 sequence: CSVESTSGNTIYF. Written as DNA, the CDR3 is TGCAGCGTTGAAAGTACCTCTGGAAACACCATATATTTT.